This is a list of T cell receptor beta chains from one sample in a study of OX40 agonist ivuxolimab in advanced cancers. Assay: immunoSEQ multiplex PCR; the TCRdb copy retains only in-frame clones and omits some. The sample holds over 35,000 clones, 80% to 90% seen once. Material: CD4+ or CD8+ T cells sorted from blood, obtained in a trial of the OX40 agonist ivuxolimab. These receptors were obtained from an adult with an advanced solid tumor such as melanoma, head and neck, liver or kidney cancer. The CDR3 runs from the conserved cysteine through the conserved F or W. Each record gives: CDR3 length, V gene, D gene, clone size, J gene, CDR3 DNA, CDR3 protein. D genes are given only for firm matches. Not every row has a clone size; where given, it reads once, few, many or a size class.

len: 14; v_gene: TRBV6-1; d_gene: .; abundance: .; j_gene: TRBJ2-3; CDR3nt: TGTGCCAGCTGGGGTCACCGGGGCACAGATACGCAGTATTTT; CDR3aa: CASWGHRGTDTQYF
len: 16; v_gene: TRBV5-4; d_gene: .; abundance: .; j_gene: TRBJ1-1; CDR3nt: TGTGCCAGCAGCTTTGGCAGCCCTAGATCGAACACTGAAGCTTTCTTT; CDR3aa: CASSFGSPRSNTEAFF
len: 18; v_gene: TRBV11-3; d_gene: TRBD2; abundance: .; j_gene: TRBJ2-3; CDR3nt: TGTGCCAGCAGCTTGAGCCCGGGGAGCGGGAGAGGGACAGATACGCAGTATTTT; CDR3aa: CASSLSPGSGRGTDTQYF
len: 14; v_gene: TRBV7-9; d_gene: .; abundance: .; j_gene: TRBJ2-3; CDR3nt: TGTGCCAGCAGCTTGGGTCAGGCCGGGGATACGCAGTATTTT; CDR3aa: CASSLGQAGDTQYF
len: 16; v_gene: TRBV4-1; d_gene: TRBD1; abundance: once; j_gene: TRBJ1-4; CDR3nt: TGCGCCAGCAGCCAAGAGACGGCAGGGACAGCTGAAAAACTGTTTTTT; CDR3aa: CASSQETAGTAEKLFF
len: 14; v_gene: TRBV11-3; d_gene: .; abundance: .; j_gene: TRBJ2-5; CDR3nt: TGTGCCAGCAGCCATCACGGTACAGAAGAGACCCAGTACTTC; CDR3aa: CASSHHGTEETQYF
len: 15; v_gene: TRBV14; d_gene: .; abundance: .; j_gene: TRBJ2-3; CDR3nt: TGTGCCAGCAGCCAAGATCTCGGGACGATAGATACGCAGTATTTT; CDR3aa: CASSQDLGTIDTQYF
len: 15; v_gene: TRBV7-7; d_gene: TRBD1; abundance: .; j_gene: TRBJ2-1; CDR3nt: TGTGCCAGCAGCAAGGGGACAGGTCCGTACAATGAGCAGTTCTTC; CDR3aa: CASSKGTGPYNEQFF
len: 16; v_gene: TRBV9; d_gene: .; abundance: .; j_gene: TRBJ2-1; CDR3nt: TGTGCCAGCAGCGTAGGGGCTAACCAAGCCTACAATGAGCAGTTCTTC; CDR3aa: CASSVGANQAYNEQFF
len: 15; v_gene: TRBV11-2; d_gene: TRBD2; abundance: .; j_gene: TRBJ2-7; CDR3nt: TGTGCCAGCAGCCAGACTAGCGGGAGCATCGCCGAGCAGTACTTC; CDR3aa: CASSQTSGSIAEQYF
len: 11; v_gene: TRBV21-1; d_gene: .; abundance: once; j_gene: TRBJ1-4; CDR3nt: TGTGCCAGCAGCTCGCGGGGGAAACTGTTTTTT; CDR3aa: CASSSRGKLFF
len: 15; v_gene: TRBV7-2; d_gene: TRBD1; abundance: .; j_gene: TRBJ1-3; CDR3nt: TGTGCCAGCAGCTTATCACAGGGGGCATGGGACACCATATATTTT; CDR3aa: CASSLSQGAWDTIYF
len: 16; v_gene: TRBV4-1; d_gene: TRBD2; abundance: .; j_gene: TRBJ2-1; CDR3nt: TGCGCCAGCAGCCAAAGCACTAGCGGGGGATACAATGAGCAGTTCTTC; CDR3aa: CASSQSTSGGYNEQFF
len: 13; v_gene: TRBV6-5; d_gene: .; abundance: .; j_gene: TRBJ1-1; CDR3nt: TGTGCCAGCAGTTATACAGCGCGCACTGAAGCTTTCTTT; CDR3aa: CASSYTARTEAFF
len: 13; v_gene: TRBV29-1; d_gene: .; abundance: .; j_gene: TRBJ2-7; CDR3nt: TGCAGCGTAGACCTTGAGGATACCTACGAGCAGTACTTC; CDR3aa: CSVDLEDTYEQYF
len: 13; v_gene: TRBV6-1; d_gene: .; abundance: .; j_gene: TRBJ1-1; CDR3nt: TGTGCCACTCGGGCCTTTATGAACACTGAAGCTTTCTTT; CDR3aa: CATRAFMNTEAFF
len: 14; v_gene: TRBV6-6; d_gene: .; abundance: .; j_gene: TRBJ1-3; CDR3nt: TGTGCCAGCGCCGGAACCTCGGGAGGTAACACCATATATTTT; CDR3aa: CASAGTSGGNTIYF
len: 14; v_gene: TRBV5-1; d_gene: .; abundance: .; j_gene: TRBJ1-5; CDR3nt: TGCGCCAGCAGCTTGTCGGGGGGAGGTCAGCCCCAGCATTTT; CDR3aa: CASSLSGGGQPQHF
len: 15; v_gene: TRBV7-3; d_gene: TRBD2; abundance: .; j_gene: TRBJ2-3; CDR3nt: TGTGCCAGCAGCTTTAGCGGGCCTCCCACAGATACGCAGTATTTT; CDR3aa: CASSFSGPPTDTQYF
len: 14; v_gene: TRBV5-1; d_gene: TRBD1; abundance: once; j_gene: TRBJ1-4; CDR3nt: TGCGCCAGCGCCCGGACAGGGGGTAATGAAAAACTGTTTTTT; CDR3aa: CASARTGGNEKLFF
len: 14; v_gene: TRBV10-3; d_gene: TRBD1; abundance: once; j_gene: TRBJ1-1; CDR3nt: TGTGCCATCCTTGCGGTAGGGGGCACCACTGAAGCTTTCTTT; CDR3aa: CAILAVGGTTEAFF
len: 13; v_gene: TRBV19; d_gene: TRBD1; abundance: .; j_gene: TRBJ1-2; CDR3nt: TGTGCCAGTAGTACGACAGGGTGGTATGGCTACACCTTC; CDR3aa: CASSTTGWYGYTF